This record covers a single T cell receptor beta chain. Its antigen has not been determined. No clone much larger than this one lies a single base away; base qualities are absent. The sample is drawn from a study of post-analysis software for immune sequencing data (dated by TCRdb to between 2014 and 2017). Turning to the overall study: Recorded disease courses included relapsing-remitting, secondary progressive and progressive-relapsing multiple sclerosis, with some patients lacking subtype annotation. The patient repertoires were compared against approximately ten previously published healthy control repertoires obtained from donors aged about 6 to 27 years. A subset of samples was prepared in parallel using single-end sample barcoding, then pooled and co-amplified after Illumina adapter ligation. General conclusions and limits of the study: The multiple sclerosis patient group was slightly younger than the control group. When samples were clustered directly using the F measure, samples prepared in the same batch co-clustered strongly, which prompted a batch-effect correction. Multiple sclerosis patients had significantly lower normalized Chao1 diversity than controls, a result that suggests substantial peripheral T-cell clonal expansion. Four or five TRBV segments, including TRBV5-6, TRBV5-1 and TRBV20-1, were significantly more frequent in patients than controls.

V drops 2 bases and J drops 0 bases, leaving 20 bases in between. The CDR3 measures 18 amino acids from cysteine to phenylalanine. The CDR3 DNA has 54 bases and is translated from base 1. CDR1 is given as LNHNV and CDR2 as YYDKDF, both from the germline V gene (reference sequence). To demonstrate the VDJtools post-analysis software, TCR beta repertoires were profiled from the peripheral blood of 10 to 15 young patients with multiple sclerosis. The multiple sclerosis patients were children and adolescents between roughly 6 and 17 years of age. Receptors were amplified or captured by PCR. TCRdb names Illumina HiSeq 2500 as the instrument used. To reduce PCR and sequencing biases, unique molecular identifiers were built into the TCR beta cDNA libraries. Every 1 to 10 million input T cells yielded about 500,000 cDNA molecules, meaning each molecule approximated one T cell. The patient libraries were prepared and sequenced with the same protocol used for the earlier healthy control dataset. Within a given batch, samples were prepared together, multiplexed and sequenced on the same HiSeq lane. The published analysis was carried out like this. Raw barcoded reads were processed with MIGEC, discarding single-read molecular identifier groups before consensus assembly and CDR3 extraction. VDJtools was used for post-analysis of the clonotype tables, with diversity normalized by down-sampling every dataset to the smallest sample size. Repertoire overlap clustering matched CDR3 amino acid but not nucleotide sequences to correct batch-related cross-sample contamination. Clones were called with MiXCR by TCRdb after fastp trimmed the public reads at Q25, and only in-frame beta chains were retained. Every distinct CDR3 protein forms one entry, paired with its most common genes and DNA. TCRdb assigned the V and J calls; the authors' analysis was not used. This sample gives roughly 410,000 distinct CDR3 sequences in total; roughly 38% of them show up just once. Jointly, the top ten make up around an eighth of the sample.

The specimen was blood. This receptor was obtained from a girl aged 5-17 years with multiple sclerosis. This receptor chain uses TRBV15 and TRBJ2-7; the D element could tentatively be TRBD1 or TRBD2, as 5 bases agree for each. CDR3 reads: CATSRPGPARSGSYEQYF. The bases are TGTGCCACCAGCAGACCGGGACCAGCGCGATCCGGCTCCTACGAGCAGTACTTC.